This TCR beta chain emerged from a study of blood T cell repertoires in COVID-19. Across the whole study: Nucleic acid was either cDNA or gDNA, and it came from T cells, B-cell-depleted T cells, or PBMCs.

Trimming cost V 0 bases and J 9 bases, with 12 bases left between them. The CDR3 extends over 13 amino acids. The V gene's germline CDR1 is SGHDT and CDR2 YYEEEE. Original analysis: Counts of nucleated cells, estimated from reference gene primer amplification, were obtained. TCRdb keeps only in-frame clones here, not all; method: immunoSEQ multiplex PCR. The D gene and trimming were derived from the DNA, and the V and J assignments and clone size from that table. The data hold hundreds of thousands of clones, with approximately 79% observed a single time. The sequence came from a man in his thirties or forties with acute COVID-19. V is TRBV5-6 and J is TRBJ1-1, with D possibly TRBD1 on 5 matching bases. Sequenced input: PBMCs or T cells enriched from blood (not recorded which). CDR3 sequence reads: CASSLGQEGQAFF. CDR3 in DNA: TGTGCCAGCAGCTTGGGGCAGGAGGGGCAAGCTTTCTTT. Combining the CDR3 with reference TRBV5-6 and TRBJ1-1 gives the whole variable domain DAGVTQSPTHLIKTRGQQVTLRCSPKSGHDTVSWYQQALGQGPQFIFQYYEEEERQRGNFPDRFSGHQFPNYSSELNVNALLLGDSALYLCASSLGQEGQAFFGQGTRLTVV.